The clone carrying this TCR beta chain was seen only a few times. Its matching antigen is unknown. The source of the sample is a study of T-cell memory formation after mild COVID-19. For the study at large: TCR clusters mostly belonged to single donors. General observations from the study: The pre-infection memory compartment contained some responding clones, suggesting cross-reactive memory joined. SARS-CoV-2 specificity was not confirmed for second-wave clones peaking on day 37.

TCRdb redid the calling of the 5' RACE reads with MiXCR, one entry per CDR3 protein. Of 100,000 to 130,000 distinct CDR3 sequences in the sample, around 14% were seen once. CDR1 and CDR2 from the germline V gene are LNHDA and SQIVND (reference sequence). This CDR3 contains 14 residues. The V segment lost 5 bases and the J segment 4 bases; nucleotides outside the gene matches: 7. Sample: PBMCs or a T cell subset sorted from them (not recorded which). The chain couples TRBV19 to TRBJ1-2, with 7 bases identical to TRBD1. This clonotype was sampled from a young man who had mild COVID-19 (a few samples of this study predate the infection). Cell type and time point are not known. DNA of the CDR3: TGTGCCAGTAGTGGCGGGACAGTGAGCTATGGCTACACCTTC. This translates into CASSGGTVSYGYTF.